These 9 T cell receptor beta chains came from one sample sequenced in a study of CD8 T cells in Susac syndrome. An input of about 0.5 to 1 ug of RNA was subjected to reverse transcription using random hexamers. One entry per CDR3 protein, called by TCRdb with MiXCR from the immunoSEQ multiplex PCR reads. The sample contains 120,000 to 150,000 distinct CDR3 sequences, 90% to 97% of which appear only once. Source material: CD4+ T cells from PBMCs. The receptors were sampled from a human donor with Susac syndrome.

The gene calls are TRBV29-1 and TRBJ2-3; D is perhaps TRBD1 (6 bases). CDR3 length: 12 residues. CDR1 SQVTM and CDR2 ANQGSEA come from the germline V gene. V was clipped by 5 bases and J by 4 bases, with 10 bases between them. CDR3 nucleotides: TGCAGCGTTCCCAGGGGACCAGATACGCAGTATTTT. Protein product: CSVPRGPDTQYF.

The rearrangement links TRBV15 to TRBJ2-5; a possible D gene is TRBD2 (5 bases). Germline CDR1 is LNHNV and CDR2 is YYDKDF (reference sequence). The CDR3 has 13 residues. V dropped 7 bases and J dropped 2 bases, with 11 bases sitting between them. As DNA, the CDR3 is TGTGCCACCAAAAGCGGCGGGCAAGAGACCCAGTACTTC. Its translation is CATKSGGQETQYF. Full variable domain (remainder filled in from reference TRBV15 and TRBJ2-5): DAMVIQNPRYQVTQFGKPVTLSCSQTLNHNVMYWYQQKSSQAPKLLFHYYDKDFNNEADTPDNFQSRRPNTSFCFLDIRSPGLGDTAMYLCATKSGGQETQYFGPGTRLLVL.

The DNA of the CDR3 is TGTGCCAGCATTCCTAGACTAGCGGGAGGCCCCGTGACCCACGAGCAGTACTTC. This sequence encodes CASIPRLAGGPVTHEQYF. V usage is TRBV6-2 or TRBV6-3 and J usage is TRBJ2-7; 13 bases match TRBD2. The CDR3 sequence is 18 residues long. V shed 7 bases, J shed 5 bases, and the junction held 17 bases outside the gene matches. Per the germline V gene, CDR1 is MNHEY and CDR2 is SVGEGT.

Here the CDR3 DNA reads TGTGCCAGCAGCCAGGACAGTTTCTACGAGCAGTACTTC. Amino acid sequence: CASSQDSFYEQYF. The chain joins TRBV3-1 to TRBJ2-7; weak D call: TRBD1 (6 bases). V gave up 3 bases and J gave up 3 bases, with 9 bases separating them. CDR3 size: 13 residues. The V gene's germline CDR1 is LGHDT and CDR2 YNNKEL (reference sequence).

This clonotype was recorded only once. The gene calls are TRBV3-1 and TRBJ1-1; D not resolved. The ends were cut back, 4 bases at V and 5 bases at J, with 20 bases in the middle. The germline CDR1 and CDR2 sequences are LGHDT and YNNKEL (reference sequence). This CDR3 is 16 amino acids long. The DNA of the CDR3 is TGTGCCAGCAGCCCCTCGTCAGGCGACCGAGGGACTGAAGCTTTCTTT. Translation gives CASSPSSGDRGTEAFF.

This sequence joins TRBV6-2 or TRBV6-3 and TRBJ2-1; D gene unclear. Germline V gene lookup returns CDR1 MNHEY and CDR2 SVGEGT. This CDR3 region has 11 residues. Trimming pared 5 bases from V and 7 bases from J, leaving 6 bases between. CDR3 sequence (DNA): TGTGCCAGCAGTCGAGAAAATGAGCAGTTCTTC. This encodes CASSRENEQFF.

The chain combines TRBV6-5 with TRBJ1-4, with D possibly matching TRBD1 (5 bases). The V end was cut by 6 bases, the J end by 10 bases, with 15 bases between. The CDR3 consists of 13 residues. Germline CDR1 reads MNHEY; CDR2 reads SVGAGI. CDR3 nucleotide sequence: TGTGCCAGCAGAGCCGACAGTGCTCGAAAACTGTTTTTT. As protein: CASRADSARKLFF.

The chain has TRBV15 and TRBJ2-7; D unresolved. This CDR3 is built from 13 residues. V was clipped by 2 bases and J by 5 bases, with 10 bases between them. CDR1 and CDR2 (germline): LNHNV, YYDKDF (reference sequence). CDR3 DNA: TGTGCCACCAGCAGAAAGCTCCGAGACGAGCAGTACTTC. Its translation: CATSRKLRDEQYF.

This clonotype was counted only a few times. This chain connects TRBV9 to TRBJ2-7; D remains unclear. CDR1 is SGDLS and CDR2 is YYNGEE in the germline V gene. The V end lost 0 bases, the J end lost 2 bases, and 6 bases lay between the germline ends. The CDR3 consists of 13 residues. In nucleotides, the CDR3 is TGTGCCAGCAGCGTAGACGGAGCCTACGAGCAGTACTTC. Translating it yields CASSVDGAYEQYF. The full variable domain, completed using reference TRBV9 and TRBJ2-7, is DSGVTQTPKHLITATGQRVTLRCSPRSGDLSVYWYQQSLDQGLQFLIQYYNGEERAKGNILERFSAQQFPDLHSELNLSSLELGDSALYFCASSVDGAYEQYFGPGTRLTVT.